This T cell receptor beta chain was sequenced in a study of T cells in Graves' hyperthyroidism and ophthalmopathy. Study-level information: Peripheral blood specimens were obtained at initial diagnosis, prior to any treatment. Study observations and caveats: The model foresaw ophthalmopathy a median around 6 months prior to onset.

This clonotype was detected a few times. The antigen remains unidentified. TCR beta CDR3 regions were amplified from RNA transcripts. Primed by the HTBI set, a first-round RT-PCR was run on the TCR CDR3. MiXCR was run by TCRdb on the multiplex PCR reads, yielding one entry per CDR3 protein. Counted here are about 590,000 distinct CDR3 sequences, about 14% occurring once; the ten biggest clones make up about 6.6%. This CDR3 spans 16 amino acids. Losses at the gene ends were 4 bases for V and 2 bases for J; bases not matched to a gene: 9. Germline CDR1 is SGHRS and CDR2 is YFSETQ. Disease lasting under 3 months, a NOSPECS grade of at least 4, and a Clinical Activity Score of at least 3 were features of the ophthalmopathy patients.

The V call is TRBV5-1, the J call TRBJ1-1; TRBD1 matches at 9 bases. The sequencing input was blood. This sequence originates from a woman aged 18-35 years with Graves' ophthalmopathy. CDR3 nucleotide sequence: TGCGCCAGCAGCCCTGGACAGGGGACGGTTAACACTGAAGCTTTCTTT. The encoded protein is CASSPGQGTVNTEAFF. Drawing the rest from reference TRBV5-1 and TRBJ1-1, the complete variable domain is KAGVTQTPRYLIKTRGQQVTLSCSPISGHRSVSWYQQTPGQGLQFLFEYFSETQRNKGNFPGRFSGRQFSNSRSEMNVSTLELGDSALYLCASSPGQGTVNTEAFFGQGTRLTVV.